This T cell receptor beta chain stems from a study of T-cell memory formation after mild COVID-19. TCRdb processed the 5' RACE reads anew with MiXCR; each CDR3 protein has one entry. The sample consists of a few hundred thousand distinct CDR3 sequences, 27% of them appearing once. The specimen was PBMCs or a T cell subset sorted from them (not recorded which). This TCR was sampled from an adult woman who had mild COVID-19 (a few samples of this study predate the infection). Cell type and time point are not known.

CDR3 protein: CASSVSGPNTGELFF. The CDR3 DNA is TGTGCCAGCAGCGTTAGCGGGCCGAACACCGGGGAGCTGTTTTTT. The V gene is TRBV11-3, the J gene TRBJ2-2, with 7 positions matching TRBD2. From germline, CDR1 is SGHNT and CDR2 YENEEA. This CDR3 contains 15 residues. V lost 5 bases and J lost 0; bases outside the gene matches: 3.